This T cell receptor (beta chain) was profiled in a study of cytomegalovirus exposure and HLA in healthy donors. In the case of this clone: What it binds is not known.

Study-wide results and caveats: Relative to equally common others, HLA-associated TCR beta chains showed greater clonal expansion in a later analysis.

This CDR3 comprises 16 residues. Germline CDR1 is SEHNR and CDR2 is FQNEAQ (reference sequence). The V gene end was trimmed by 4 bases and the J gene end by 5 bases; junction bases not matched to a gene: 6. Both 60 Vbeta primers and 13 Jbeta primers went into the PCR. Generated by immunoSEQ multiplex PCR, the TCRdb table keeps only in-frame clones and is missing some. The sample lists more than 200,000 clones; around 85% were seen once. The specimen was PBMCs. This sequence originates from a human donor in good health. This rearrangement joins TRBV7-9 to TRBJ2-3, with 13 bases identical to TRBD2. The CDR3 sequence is CASSSTGTSGKDTQYF. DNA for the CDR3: TGTGCCAGCAGCTCAACCGGGACTAGCGGGAAAGATACGCAGTATTTT.